Listed below are T cell receptor beta chains from one sample, sequenced in a study of technical replicates of blood from several donors. Method: immunoSEQ multiplex PCR; TCRdb's copy keeps in-frame clones and lacks some. The sample contains roughly 79,000 clones, more than 80% of which appear only once. Sequencing was carried out using PBMCs. All receptors come from a human donor in good health. Some clones in this sample may be carry-over from other donors' samples. Each CDR3 is given with its conserved first and last residue. A D gene is named only where the DNA matches it firmly. Not every row has a clone size; where given, it reads once, few, many or a size class.

j_call clone_size d_call v_call cdr3_nt cdr3_aa
TRBJ1-4 . . TRBV27 TGTGCCAGCAGTTCGCAGGGTACCGGTAATGAAAAACTGTTTTTT CASSSQGTGNEKLFF
TRBJ1-1 . . TRBV14 TGTGCCAGCAGCCAAGTGAGCGGTCAGATGAGCACTGAAGCTTTCTTT CASSQVSGQMSTEAFF
TRBJ2-1 . . TRBV7-9 TGTGCCAGCAGCCACCCCCAGAAATGGAATGAGCAGTTCTTC CASSHPQKWNEQFF
TRBJ1-4 once TRBD1 TRBV6-1 TGTGCCACCCACCGGGACAGGGCTGAAAAACTGTTTTTT CATHRDRAEKLFF
TRBJ1-1 . . TRBV5-1 TGCGCCAGCAGCGGGACACCGCTGAACACTGAAGCTTTCTTT CASSGTPLNTEAFF
TRBJ2-2 . TRBD2 TRBV9 TGTGCCAGCAGCCTCACTAGCGGACAAGCGGGTGGGGAGCTGTTTTTT CASSLTSGQAGGELFF
TRBJ1-4 . TRBD1 TRBV13 TGTGCCAGCAGCTCGACAGGGAACGGTCCTAATGAAAAACTGTTTTTT CASSSTGNGPNEKLFF
TRBJ2-5 . . TRBV7-2 TGTGCCAGCAGCTTAAATGGCGATCAGGGGACCCAGTACTTC CASSLNGDQGTQYF
TRBJ2-7 medium-sized . TRBV4-3 TGCGCCAGCAGCCAAGATAGGACAGCCACCTACGAGCAGTACTTC CASSQDRTATYEQYF
TRBJ2-7 . TRBD2 TRBV4-2 TGTGCCAGCAGCCAAGAGGTTGGCCTAGCGGGAAACTTATACGAGCAGTACTTC CASSQEVGLAGNLYEQYF
TRBJ1-6 . . TRBV5-1 TGCGCCAGCAGCCCGGAGGGGTCTGGTAATTCACCCCTCCACTTT CASSPEGSGNSPLHF
TRBJ2-3 . TRBD2 TRBV7-3 TGTGCCAGCAGCCCAAGGGGACTAGCGGGACCTGATACGCAGTATTTT CASSPRGLAGPDTQYF
TRBJ2-1 . TRBD1 TRBV18 TGTGCCAGCTCACCTAGACAGGGGGCATACAATGAGCAGTTCTTC CASSPRQGAYNEQFF
TRBJ1-2 . TRBD1 TRBV28 TGTGCCAGCAGTCTGGGACAGGGTCTTGGCTACACCTTC CASSLGQGLGYTF
TRBJ2-7 . . TRBV21-1 TGTGCCAGCAGCCCCAGTTACGAGCAGTACTTC CASSPSYEQYF
TRBJ2-7 . TRBD2 TRBV28 TGTGCCAGCAGTTTAACGGCGGGAGTTAAAGTCTACGAGCAGTACTTC CASSLTAGVKVYEQYF
TRBJ2-7 . TRBD2 TRBV30 TGTGCCTGGAGAGGGGTAGCGGGAGTGCTTGAGCAGTACTTC CAWRGVAGVLEQYF
TRBJ2-3 . TRBD2 TRBV7-2 TGTGCCAGCAGCTTAGGACAGACTAGCGGGGGGACGGGTACGCAGTATTTT CASSLGQTSGGTGTQYF
TRBJ2-7 . . TRBV9 TGTGCCAGCAGCGTGGAACAGGGAAACTCCTACGAGCAGTACTTC CASSVEQGNSYEQYF
TRBJ2-7 medium-sized TRBD2 TRBV2 TGTGCCTCACGCCGGGGGACTAGCGGCACCTACGAGCAGTACTTC CASRRGTSGTYEQYF
TRBJ2-7 . . TRBV6-1 TGTGCCAGCAGTGAAGGGGTTCCACTAGTCTTGTCCTACGAGCAGTACTTC CASSEGVPLVLSYEQYF
TRBJ1-2 . TRBD1 TRBV28 TGTGCCAGCAGTTTCCGGGACAGGGTGGGGAATGGCTACACCTTC CASSFRDRVGNGYTF
TRBJ2-3 . . TRBV14 TGTGCCAGCAGCCAAGGAATACAGGCGGGGACGCTCACAGATACGCAGTATTTT CASSQGIQAGTLTDTQYF
TRBJ2-5 . . TRBV29-1 TGCAGCGTTGATCGCCCGACAGGGAGGCAAGAGACCCAGCACTTC CSVDRPTGRQETQHF
TRBJ2-1 once TRBD2 TRBV6-5 TGTGCCAGCAGTTACGAAACTAGCGGGAGACATGAGCAGTTCTTC CASSYETSGRHEQFF
TRBJ1-5 . . TRBV4-1 TGCGCCAGCAGCCAAGAGTCTCTGAGCAATCAGCCCCAGCATTTT CASSQESLSNQPQHF
TRBJ1-2 . . TRBV2 TGTGCCAGCAGTGAAGCGCCACAGAACTATGGCTACACCTTC CASSEAPQNYGYTF
TRBJ2-7 . TRBD2 TRBV5-1 TGCGCCAGCAGCTCGACTAGCGGGGCTAACTACGAGCAGTACTTC CASSSTSGANYEQYF
TRBJ1-5 . TRBD1 TRBV6-1 TGTGCCAGCAGTGGCCGGACAGGGGGCAATCAGCCCCAGCATTTT CASSGRTGGNQPQHF
TRBJ2-7 . TRBD2 TRBV7-8 TGTGCCAGCAGCTTACCCCTAGCGGGAGTCTACGAGCAGTACTTC CASSLPLAGVYEQYF
TRBJ2-2 . . TRBV9 TGTGCCAGCAGCGCCGACAGGATCAGCGAGGAGCTGTTTTTT CASSADRISEELFF
TRBJ2-3 . . TRBV11-1 TGTGCCAGCAGTCTACCCACAGATACGCAGTATTTT CASSLPTDTQYF
TRBJ2-3 . TRBD2 TRBV6-1 TGTGCCAGCAGGTTGGGAGGGGCTACAGATACGCAGTATTTT CASRLGGATDTQYF
TRBJ2-3 once . TRBV5-1 TGCGCCAGCAGCTTGGGGTCAGGGGCGGGCGGGGATACGCAGTATTTT CASSLGSGAGGDTQYF
TRBJ2-3 . . TRBV4-3 TGCGCCAGCAGCCCGGGACTGCGCACAGATACGCAGTATTTT CASSPGLRTDTQYF
TRBJ1-3 . . TRBV27 TGTGCCAGCAGACCGGGTGGTTTCTCTGGAAACACCATATATTTT CASRPGGFSGNTIYF
TRBJ2-1 . TRBD2 TRBV15 TGTGCCACCAGCAGAGATCCCAGCGGGAGGCGGAATGAGCAGTTCTTC CATSRDPSGRRNEQFF
TRBJ1-1 . TRBD1 TRBV30 TGTGCCTGGATAACAGGGGGGGGGACTGAAGCTTTCTTT CAWITGGGTEAFF
TRBJ2-2 . . TRBV4-3 TGCGCCAGCAGCCAAAGCGAAAAGGTGCCCTATGGCACCGGGGAGCTGTTTTTT CASSQSEKVPYGTGELFF
TRBJ2-3 . . TRBV29-1 TGCAGCGTTGATAGGTTTGGGGGGGCTTCAGATACGCAGTATTTT CSVDRFGGASDTQYF
TRBJ2-5 . . TRBV27 TGTGCCAGCAGTTCGGCGGCGACTGGGGAGACCCAGTACTTC CASSSAATGETQYF
TRBJ1-1 once . TRBV6-1 TGTGCCAGCAGTGTTACCCCGGGAGTGACTGAAGCTTTCTTT CASSVTPGVTEAFF
TRBJ2-7 . TRBD2 TRBV2 TGTGCCAGCAGTGAATTTAGCGGGAGTTACGAGCAGTACTTC CASSEFSGSYEQYF
TRBJ2-5 . . TRBV27 TGTGCCAGCAGTTTCAACCAAGAGACCCAGTACTTC CASSFNQETQYF
TRBJ2-3 . . TRBV6-5 TGTGCCAGCAGGGATCCCGGGATTAATTCATATACGCAGTATTTT CASRDPGINSYTQYF
TRBJ2-1 . TRBD2 TRBV4-2 TGTGCCAGCAGCCAAGTAGCGGGAGACTACAATGAGCAGTTCTTC CASSQVAGDYNEQFF
TRBJ2-2 . TRBD2 TRBV4-1 TGCGCCAGCAGGCGGACTAGCGGGGGGGTTAACACCGGGGAGCTGTTTTTT CASRRTSGGVNTGELFF
TRBJ2-7 . . TRBV4-1 TGCGCCAGCAGCCAAGGGGCAGGTGATTACGAGCAGTACTTC CASSQGAGDYEQYF